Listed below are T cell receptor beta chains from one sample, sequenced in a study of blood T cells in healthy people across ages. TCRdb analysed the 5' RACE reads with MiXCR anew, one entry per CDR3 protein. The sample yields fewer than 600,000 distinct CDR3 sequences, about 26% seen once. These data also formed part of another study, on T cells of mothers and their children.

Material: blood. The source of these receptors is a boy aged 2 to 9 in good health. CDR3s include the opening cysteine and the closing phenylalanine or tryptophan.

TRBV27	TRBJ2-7	CASQGVGTYEQYF
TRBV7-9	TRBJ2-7	CASSLEGGTTEQYF
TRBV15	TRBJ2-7	CATSRGDTTAYEQYF
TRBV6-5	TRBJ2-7	CASSRLAGINEQYF
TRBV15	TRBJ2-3	CATSRVFPRVENF
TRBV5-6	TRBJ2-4	CASSTSLSHIQYF
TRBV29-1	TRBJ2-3	CSVEGSGESDTQYF
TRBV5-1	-	CASSLEGPDSYEQYF
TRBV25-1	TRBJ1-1	CASRAPMTGNTEAFF
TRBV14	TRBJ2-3	CASSQMTGPGGPDTQYF
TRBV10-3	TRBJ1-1	CAAGQGEGRNTEAFF
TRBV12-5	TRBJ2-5	CASVRQGFETQYF
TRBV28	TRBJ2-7	CASLRRGGYEQYF
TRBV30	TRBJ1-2	CAWSTPSKTGYGYTF
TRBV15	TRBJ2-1	CATSGGGFSYNEQFF
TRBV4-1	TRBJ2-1	CASSVTSGGDNEQFF
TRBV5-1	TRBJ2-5	CASSRGTSGKETQYF
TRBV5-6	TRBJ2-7	CASSYGLADGTYEQYF
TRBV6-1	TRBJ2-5	CASSADRGRETQYF
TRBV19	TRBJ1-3	CGVATGTSSGNTIYF
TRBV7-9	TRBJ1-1	CASSFEGEAFF
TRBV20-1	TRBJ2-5	CSASTSGEETQYF
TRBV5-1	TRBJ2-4	CASRFPTPTGARAKNIQYF
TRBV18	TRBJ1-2	CASSPNSHGYTF
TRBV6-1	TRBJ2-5	CASETQETQYF
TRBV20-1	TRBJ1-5	CSAKGHSNQPQHF
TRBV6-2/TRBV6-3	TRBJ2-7	CASKNRDRAYEQYF
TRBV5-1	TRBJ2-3	CASSLDGGRTDTQYF
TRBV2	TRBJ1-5	CASSEWNNQPQHF
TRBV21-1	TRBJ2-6	CASILRGSGANVLTF
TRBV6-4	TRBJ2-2	CASSDLGTGELFF
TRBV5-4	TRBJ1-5	CASSLDLDSQPQHF
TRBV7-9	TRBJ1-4	CASSAGPKATNEKLFF
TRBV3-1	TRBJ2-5	CASSLWRLAVEIQYF
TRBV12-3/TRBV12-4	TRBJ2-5	CASRPSLGGETQYF
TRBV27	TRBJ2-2	CASSLIRGSGRVAGELFF
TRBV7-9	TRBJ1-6	CASSLAGWEPLHF
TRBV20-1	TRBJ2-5	CSAKQGPQETQYF
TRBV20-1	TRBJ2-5	CSARAGPAKETQYF
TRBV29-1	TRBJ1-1	CSVSGQNTEAFF
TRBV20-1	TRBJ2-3	CSARGPFEDTQYF
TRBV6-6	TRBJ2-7	CASSYSQGQGRYGQYF
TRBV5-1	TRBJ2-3	CASSLRDHLTRVDTQYF
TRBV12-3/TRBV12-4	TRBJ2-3	CASSFYLAENADTQYF
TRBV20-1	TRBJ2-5	CSARGPGGGETQYF
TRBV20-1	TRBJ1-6	CSASAPGPRNSPLHF
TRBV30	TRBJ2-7	CAFLPGPGPEQYF
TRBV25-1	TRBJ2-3	CASSPGGLPKDTQYF
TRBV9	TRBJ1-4	CASSVRTGTVSEKLFF
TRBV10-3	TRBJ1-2	CAISESSGYTF
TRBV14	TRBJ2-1	CASSPRQISYNEQFF
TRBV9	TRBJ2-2	CASSVGGSWYTGELFF
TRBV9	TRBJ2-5	CASSVLAGEETQYF
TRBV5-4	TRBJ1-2	CASSSDSYGYTF